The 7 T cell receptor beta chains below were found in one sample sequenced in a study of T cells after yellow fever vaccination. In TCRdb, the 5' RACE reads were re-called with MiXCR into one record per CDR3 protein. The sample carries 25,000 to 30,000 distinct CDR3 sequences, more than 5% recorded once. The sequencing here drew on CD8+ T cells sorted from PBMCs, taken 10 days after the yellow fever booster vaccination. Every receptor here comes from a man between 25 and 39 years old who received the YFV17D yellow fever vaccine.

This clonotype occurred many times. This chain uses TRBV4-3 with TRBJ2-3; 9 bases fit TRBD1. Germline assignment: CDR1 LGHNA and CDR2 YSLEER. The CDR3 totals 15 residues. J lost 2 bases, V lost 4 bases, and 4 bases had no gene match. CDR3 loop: CASSRDRGYTDTQYF. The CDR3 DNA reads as TGCGCCAGCAGCCGCGACAGGGGGTACACAGATACGCAGTATTTT.

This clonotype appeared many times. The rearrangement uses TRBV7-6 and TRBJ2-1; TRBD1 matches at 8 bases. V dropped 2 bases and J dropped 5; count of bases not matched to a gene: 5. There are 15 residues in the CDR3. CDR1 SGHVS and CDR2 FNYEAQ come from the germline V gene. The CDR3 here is CASSLSGTGNNEQFF. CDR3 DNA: TGTGCCAGCAGCTTATCAGGGACAGGTAACAATGAGCAGTTCTTC.

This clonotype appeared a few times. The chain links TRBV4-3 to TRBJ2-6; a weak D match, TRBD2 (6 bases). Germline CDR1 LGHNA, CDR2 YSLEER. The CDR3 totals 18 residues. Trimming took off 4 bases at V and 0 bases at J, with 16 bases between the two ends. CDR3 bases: TGCGCCAGCAGCCCTGAGGGAGCGGGCCCCTCTGGGGCCAACGTCCTGACTTTC. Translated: CASSPEGAGPSGANVLTF.

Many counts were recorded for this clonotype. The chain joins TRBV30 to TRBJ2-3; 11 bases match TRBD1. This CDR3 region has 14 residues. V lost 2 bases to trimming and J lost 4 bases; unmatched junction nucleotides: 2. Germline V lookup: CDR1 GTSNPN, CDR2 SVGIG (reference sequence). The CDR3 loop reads CAWSPGQGADTQYF. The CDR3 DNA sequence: TGTGCCTGGAGTCCGGGACAGGGGGCAGATACGCAGTATTTT. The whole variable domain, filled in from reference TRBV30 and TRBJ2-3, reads SQTIHQWPATLVQPVGSPLSLECTVEGTSNPNLYWYRQAAGRGLQLLFYSVGIGQISSEVPQNLSASRPQDRQFILSSKKLLLSDSGFYLCAWSPGQGADTQYFGPGTRLTVL.

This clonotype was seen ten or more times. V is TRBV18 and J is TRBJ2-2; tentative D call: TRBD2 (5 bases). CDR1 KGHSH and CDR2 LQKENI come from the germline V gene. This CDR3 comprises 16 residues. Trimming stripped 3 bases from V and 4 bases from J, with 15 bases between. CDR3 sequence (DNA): TGTGCCAGCTCACCTCCGGTACTAGAGGTCACCGGGGAGCTGTTTTTT. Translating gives CASSPPVLEVTGELFF.

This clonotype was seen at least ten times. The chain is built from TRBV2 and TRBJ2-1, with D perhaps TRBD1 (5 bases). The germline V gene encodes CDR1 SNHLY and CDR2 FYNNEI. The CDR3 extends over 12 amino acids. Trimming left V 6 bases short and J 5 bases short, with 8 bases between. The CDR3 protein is CASRDMNNEQFF. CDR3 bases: TGTGCCAGCAGGGACATGAACAATGAGCAGTTCTTC.

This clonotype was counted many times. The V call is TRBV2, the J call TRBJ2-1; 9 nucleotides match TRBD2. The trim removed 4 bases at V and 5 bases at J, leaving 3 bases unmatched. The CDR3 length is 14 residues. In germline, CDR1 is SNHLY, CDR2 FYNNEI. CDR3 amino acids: CASSVAGGNNEQFF. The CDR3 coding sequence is TGTGCCAGCAGTGTGGCGGGAGGGAACAATGAGCAGTTCTTC.